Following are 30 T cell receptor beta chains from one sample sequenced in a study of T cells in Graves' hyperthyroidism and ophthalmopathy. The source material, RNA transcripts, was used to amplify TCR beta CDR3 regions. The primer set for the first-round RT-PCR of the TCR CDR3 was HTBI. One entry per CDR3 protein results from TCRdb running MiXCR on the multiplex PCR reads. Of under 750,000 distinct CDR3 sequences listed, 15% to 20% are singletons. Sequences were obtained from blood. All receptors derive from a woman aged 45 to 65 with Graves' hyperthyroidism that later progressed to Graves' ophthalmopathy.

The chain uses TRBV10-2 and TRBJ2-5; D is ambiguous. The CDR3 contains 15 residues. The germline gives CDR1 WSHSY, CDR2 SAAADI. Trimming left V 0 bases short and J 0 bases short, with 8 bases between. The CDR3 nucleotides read TGCGCCAGCAGTGAGTCTCTACCGTACCAAGAGACCCAGTACTTC. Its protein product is CASSESLPYQETQYF.

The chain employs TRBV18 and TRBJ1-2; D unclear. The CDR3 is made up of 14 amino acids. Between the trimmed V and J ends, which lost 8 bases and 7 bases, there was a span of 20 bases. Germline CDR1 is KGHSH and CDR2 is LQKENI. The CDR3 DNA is TGTGCCAGCACCGCAAACCCTGACGGGATTGGCTACACCTTC. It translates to CASTANPDGIGYTF.

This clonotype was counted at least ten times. The CDR3 here is CSCMDRGINSPLHF. The CDR3 DNA reads as TGCAGTTGCATGGACAGGGGGATTAATTCACCCCTCCACTTT. The rearrangement uses TRBV20-1 and TRBJ1-6; 10 bases line up with TRBD1. V lost 8 bases and J lost 6; bases outside the gene matches: 7. Germline V gene data show CDR1 as DFQATT and CDR2 as SNEGSKA (reference sequence). This CDR3 has 14 amino acids.

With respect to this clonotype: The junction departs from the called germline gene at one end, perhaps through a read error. The CDR3 protein is CVISGTSGGARTDTQYF. CDR3 coding DNA: TGTGTCATCAGTGGGACTAGCGGGGGGGCCCGCACAGATACGCAGTATTTT. The chain combines TRBV10-3 with TRBJ2-3; TRBD2 matches at 16 bases. CDR1 is ENHRY and CDR2 is SYGVKD in the germline V gene. The CDR3 runs 17 residues.

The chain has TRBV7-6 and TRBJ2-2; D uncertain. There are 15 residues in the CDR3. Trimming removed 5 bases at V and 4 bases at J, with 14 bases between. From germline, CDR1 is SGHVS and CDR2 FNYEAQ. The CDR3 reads CASSRQAAATGELFF. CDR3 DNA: TGTGCCAGCAGCCGCCAGGCGGCCGCCACCGGGGAGCTGTTTTTT.

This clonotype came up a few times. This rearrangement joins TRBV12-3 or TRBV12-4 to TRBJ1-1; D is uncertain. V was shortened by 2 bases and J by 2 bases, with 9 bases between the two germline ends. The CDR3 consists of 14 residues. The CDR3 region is CASSLPTGNTEAFF. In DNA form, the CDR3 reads TGTGCCAGCAGTTTACCGACGGGAAACACTGAAGCTTTCTTT.

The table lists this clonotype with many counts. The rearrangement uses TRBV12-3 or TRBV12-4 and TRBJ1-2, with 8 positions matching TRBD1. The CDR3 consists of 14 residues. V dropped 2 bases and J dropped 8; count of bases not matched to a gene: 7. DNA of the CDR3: TGTGCCAGCAGTTTATCCCGGACAGGGTACGGCTACACCTTC. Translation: CASSLSRTGYGYTF.

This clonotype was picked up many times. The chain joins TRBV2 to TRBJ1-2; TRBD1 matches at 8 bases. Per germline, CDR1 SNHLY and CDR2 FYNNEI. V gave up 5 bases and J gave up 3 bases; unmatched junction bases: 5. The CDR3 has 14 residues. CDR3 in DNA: TGTGCCAGCAGTCCGGACAGGGTGGACTATGGCTACACCTTC. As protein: CASSPDRVDYGYTF.

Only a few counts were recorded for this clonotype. The CDR3 bases are TGCGCCAGCGATCCTACCGGGGGGGCGACCGGGGAGCTGTTTTTT. Translation gives CASDPTGGATGELFF. The J gene is TRBJ2-2, the V gene TRBV5-1; 8 bases fit TRBD2. Germline trimming cut 7 bases from V and 5 bases from J; bases unmatched to any gene: 10. Per the germline V gene, CDR1 is SGHRS and CDR2 is YFSETQ. The CDR3 length is 15 residues.

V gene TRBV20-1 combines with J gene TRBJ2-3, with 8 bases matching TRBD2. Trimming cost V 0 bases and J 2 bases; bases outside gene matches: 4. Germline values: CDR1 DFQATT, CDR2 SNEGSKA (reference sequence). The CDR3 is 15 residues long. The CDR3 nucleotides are TGCAGTGCTAGAGATGTAGCGGGGTTCACAGATACGCAGTATTTT. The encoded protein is CSARDVAGFTDTQYF.

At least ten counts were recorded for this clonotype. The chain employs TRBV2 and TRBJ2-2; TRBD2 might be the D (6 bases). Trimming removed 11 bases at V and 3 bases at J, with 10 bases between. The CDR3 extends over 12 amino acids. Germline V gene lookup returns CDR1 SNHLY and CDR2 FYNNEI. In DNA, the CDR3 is TGTGCCGGCGGGACCTACACCGGGGAGCTGTTTTTT. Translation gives CAGGTYTGELFF.

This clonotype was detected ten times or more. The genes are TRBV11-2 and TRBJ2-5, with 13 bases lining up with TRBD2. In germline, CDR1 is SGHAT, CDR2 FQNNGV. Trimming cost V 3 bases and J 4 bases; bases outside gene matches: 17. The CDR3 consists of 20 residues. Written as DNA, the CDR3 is TGTGCCAGCAGCTTTACAACACCGGGACTAGCGGGGAGTGGTACAGAGACCCAGTACTTC. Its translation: CASSFTTPGLAGSGTETQYF.

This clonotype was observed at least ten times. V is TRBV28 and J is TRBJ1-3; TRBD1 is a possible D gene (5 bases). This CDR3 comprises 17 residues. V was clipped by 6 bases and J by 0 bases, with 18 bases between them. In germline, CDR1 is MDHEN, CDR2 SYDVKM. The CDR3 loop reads CASSPPGTAASGNTIYF. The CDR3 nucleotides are TGTGCCAGCAGCCCACCGGGGACCGCCGCCTCTGGAAACACCATATATTTT.

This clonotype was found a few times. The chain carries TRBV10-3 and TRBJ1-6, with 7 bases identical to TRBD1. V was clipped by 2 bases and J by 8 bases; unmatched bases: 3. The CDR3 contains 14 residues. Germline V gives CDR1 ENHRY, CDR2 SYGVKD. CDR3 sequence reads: CAISEGDSYSPLHF. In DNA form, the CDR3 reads TGTGCCATCAGTGAGGGGGACAGCTATTCACCCCTCCACTTT.

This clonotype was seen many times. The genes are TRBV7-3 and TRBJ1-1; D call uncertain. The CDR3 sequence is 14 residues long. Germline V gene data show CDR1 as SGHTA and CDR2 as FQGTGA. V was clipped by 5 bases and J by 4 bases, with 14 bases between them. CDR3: CASSQTGEGTEAFF. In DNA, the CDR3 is TGTGCCAGCAGCCAGACCGGGGAAGGCACTGAAGCTTTCTTT.

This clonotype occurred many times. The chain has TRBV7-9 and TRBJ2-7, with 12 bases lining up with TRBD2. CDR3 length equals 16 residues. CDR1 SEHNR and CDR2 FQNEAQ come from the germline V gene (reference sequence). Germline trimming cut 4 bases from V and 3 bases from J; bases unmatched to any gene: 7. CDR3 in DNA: TGTGCCAGCAGCTCGGGAGGACTAGCGGGGCACTACGAGCAGTACTTC. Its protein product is CASSSGGLAGHYEQYF.

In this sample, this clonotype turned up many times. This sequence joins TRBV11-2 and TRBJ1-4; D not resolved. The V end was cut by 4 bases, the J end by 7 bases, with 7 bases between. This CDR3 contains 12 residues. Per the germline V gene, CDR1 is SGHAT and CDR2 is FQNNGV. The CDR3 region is CASSSGREKLFF. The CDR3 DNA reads TGTGCCAGCAGCTCCGGCCGTGAAAAACTGTTTTTT.

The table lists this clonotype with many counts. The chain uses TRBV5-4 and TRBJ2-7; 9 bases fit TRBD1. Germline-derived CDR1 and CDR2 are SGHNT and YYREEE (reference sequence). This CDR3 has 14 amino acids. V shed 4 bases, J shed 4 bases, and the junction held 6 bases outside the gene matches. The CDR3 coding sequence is TGTGCCAGCAGCGTCCCCGGGACAGGGTACGAGCAGTACTTC. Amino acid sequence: CASSVPGTGYEQYF.

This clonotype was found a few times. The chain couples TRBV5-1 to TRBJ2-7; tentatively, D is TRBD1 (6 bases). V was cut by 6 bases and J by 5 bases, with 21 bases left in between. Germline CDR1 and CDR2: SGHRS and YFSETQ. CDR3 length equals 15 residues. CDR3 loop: CASKRQAIGSNEQYF. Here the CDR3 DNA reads TGCGCCAGCAAGCGACAGGCTATTGGTTCCAACGAGCAGTACTTC.

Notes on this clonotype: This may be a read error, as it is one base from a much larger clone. CDR3 protein: CACSHLRGTEAFF. The DNA for the CDR3 is TGTGCCTGCAGCCATCTTAGGGGCACTGAAGCTTTCTTT. The chain has TRBV3-1 and TRBJ1-1; D is possibly TRBD1 (5 bases). The CDR3 sequence is 13 residues long. The germline CDR1 and CDR2 sequences are LGHDT and YNNKEL (reference sequence).

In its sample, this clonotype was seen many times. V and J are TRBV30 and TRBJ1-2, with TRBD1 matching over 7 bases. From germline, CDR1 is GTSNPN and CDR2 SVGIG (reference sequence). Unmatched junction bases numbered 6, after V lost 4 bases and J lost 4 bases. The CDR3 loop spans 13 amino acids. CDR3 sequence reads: CAWNTGVGYGYTF. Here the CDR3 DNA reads TGTGCCTGGAATACAGGGGTTGGCTATGGCTACACCTTC.

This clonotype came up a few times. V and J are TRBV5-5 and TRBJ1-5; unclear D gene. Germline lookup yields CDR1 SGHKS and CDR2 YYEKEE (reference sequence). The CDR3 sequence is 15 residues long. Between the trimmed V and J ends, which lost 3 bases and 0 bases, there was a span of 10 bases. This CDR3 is CASSSLSVSNQPQHF. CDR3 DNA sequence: TGTGCCAGCAGCTCCCTCTCGGTTAGCAATCAGCCCCAGCATTTT.

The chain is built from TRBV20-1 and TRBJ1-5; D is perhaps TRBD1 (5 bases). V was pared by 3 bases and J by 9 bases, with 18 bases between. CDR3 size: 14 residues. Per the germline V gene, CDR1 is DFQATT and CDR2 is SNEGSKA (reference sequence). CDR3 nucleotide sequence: TGCAGTGCTAGCACGGGGGGAGGGCTATGGCCCCAGCATTTT. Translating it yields CSASTGGGLWPQHF.

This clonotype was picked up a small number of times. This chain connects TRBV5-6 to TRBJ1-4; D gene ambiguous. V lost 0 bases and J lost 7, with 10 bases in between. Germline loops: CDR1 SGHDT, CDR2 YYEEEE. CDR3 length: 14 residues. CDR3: CASSLGVEPEKLFF. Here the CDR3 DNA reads TGTGCCAGCAGCTTGGGTGTGGAGCCTGAAAAACTGTTTTTT. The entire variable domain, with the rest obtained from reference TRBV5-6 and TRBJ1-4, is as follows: DAGVTQSPTHLIKTRGQQVTLRCSPKSGHDTVSWYQQALGQGPQFIFQYYEEEERQRGNFPDRFSGHQFPNYSSELNVNALLLGDSALYLCASSLGVEPEKLFFGSGTQLSVL.

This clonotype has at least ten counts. The CDR3 bases are TGTGCCAGCAGTCAGACTAGCGCAGCCTACAATGAGCAGTTCTTC. Its protein is CASSQTSAAYNEQFF. The chain recombines TRBV3-1 with TRBJ2-1; 8 bases fit TRBD2. Trimming at V came to 6 bases and at J to 2 bases, leaving 6 bases not matched to a gene. CDR3 length: 15 residues. In germline, CDR1 is LGHDT, CDR2 YNNKEL (reference sequence).

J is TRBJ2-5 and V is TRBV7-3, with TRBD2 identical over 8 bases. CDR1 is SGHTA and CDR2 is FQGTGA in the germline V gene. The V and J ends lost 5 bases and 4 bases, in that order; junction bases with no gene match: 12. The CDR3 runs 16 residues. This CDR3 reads CASSSTGAGGLETQYF. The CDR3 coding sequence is TGTGCCAGCAGCAGTACCGGGGCGGGGGGCCTAGAGACCCAGTACTTC.

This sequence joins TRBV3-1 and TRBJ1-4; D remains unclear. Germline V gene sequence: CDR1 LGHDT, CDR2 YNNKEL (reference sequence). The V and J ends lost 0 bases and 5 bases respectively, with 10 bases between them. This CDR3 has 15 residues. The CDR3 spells CASSQDLDENEKLFF. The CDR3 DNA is TGTGCCAGCAGCCAAGATTTGGACGAAAATGAAAAACTGTTTTTT.

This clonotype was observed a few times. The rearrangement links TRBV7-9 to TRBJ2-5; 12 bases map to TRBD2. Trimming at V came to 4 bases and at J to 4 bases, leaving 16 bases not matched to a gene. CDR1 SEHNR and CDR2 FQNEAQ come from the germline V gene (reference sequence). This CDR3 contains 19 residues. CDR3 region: CASSSPSPSGGDLSETQYF. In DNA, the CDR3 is TGTGCCAGCAGCTCACCATCGCCTAGCGGGGGGGACCTATCAGAGACCCAGTACTTC.

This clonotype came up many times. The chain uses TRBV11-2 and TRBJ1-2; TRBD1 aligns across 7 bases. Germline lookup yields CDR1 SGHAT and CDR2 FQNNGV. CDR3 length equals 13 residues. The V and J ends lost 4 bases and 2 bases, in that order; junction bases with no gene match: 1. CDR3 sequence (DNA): TGTGCCAGCAGCTCGGGACAGAACTATGGCTACACCTTC. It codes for CASSSGQNYGYTF.

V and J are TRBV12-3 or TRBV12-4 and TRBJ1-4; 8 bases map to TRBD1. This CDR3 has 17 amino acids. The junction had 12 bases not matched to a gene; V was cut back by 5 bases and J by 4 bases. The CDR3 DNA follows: TGTGCCAGCAGTCCCGGGACTAAGACAGGGGATAATGAAAAACTGTTTTTT. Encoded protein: CASSPGTKTGDNEKLFF.